Listed below are T cell receptor beta chains from one sample, sequenced in a study of graft-versus-host responses after intestinal transplantation. These receptors have no identified antigens. Generated by immunoSEQ multiplex PCR, the TCRdb table keeps only in-frame clones and is missing some. Here the sample spans tens of thousands of clones, around nine tenths being singletons. Sequenced here: unstimulated CD4+ T cells sorted from spleen or lymph node cells, sampled before intestinal transplant. These receptors were obtained from a human donor who received an intestinal transplant. Each CDR3 is given with its conserved first and last residue. Fields, in order: clone size, V gene, J gene, CDR3 length, D gene, CDR3 DNA, CDR3 protein. The D gene is left open where the match is weak. Not all rows give a size; the values are once, few, many and, for expanded clones, a class.

size: -; V: TRBV27; J: TRBJ2-3; length: 17; D: -; DNA: TGTGCCAGCAGTTTATCGGCAGGACAGTCTTACACAGATACGCAGTATTTT; CDR3: CASSLSAGQSYTDTQYF
size: -; V: TRBV18; J: TRBJ2-1; length: 14; D: TRBD2; DNA: TGTGCCAGCTCACCTGGGACTAAGATCAATGAGCAGTTCTTC; CDR3: CASSPGTKINEQFF
size: -; V: TRBV5-1; J: TRBJ2-7; length: 11; D: -; DNA: TGCGCCAGCAGCTTGGGCTACGAGCAGTACTTC; CDR3: CASSLGYEQYF
size: -; V: TRBV11-2; J: TRBJ2-7; length: 12; D: -; DNA: TGTGCCAGCAGCGGGGCCGTCTACGAGCAGTACTTC; CDR3: CASSGAVYEQYF
size: once; V: TRBV6-6; J: TRBJ1-4; length: 15; D: -; DNA: TGTGCCAGCAGTTACTCGAACAGGGTAGGGGAAAAACTGTTTTTT; CDR3: CASSYSNRVGEKLFF
size: -; V: TRBV7-7; J: TRBJ2-2; length: 19; D: TRBD2; DNA: TGTGCCAGCAGCTTAAGGACTAGCGGGAGAGTACCGAACACCGGGGAGCTGTTTTTT; CDR3: CASSLRTSGRVPNTGELFF
size: -; V: TRBV29-1; J: TRBJ2-7; length: 12; D: -; DNA: TGCAGCGTTGAGGACTCCAAGTACGAGCAGTACTTC; CDR3: CSVEDSKYEQYF
size: -; V: TRBV30; J: TRBJ2-3; length: 15; D: -; DNA: TGTGCCTGGAGTGGAATTAGCGATGGTGGGGATACGCAGTATTTT; CDR3: CAWSGISDGGDTQYF
size: -; V: TRBV7-2; J: TRBJ1-3; length: 15; D: TRBD1; DNA: TGTGCCAGCAGCCCACGGACAGGGAGGTACAACACCATATATTTT; CDR3: CASSPRTGRYNTIYF
size: once; V: TRBV6-5; J: TRBJ1-5; length: 14; D: -; DNA: TGTGCCAGCAGTGAAGGGCTCAACCATCAGCCCCAGCATTTT; CDR3: CASSEGLNHQPQHF
size: -; V: TRBV7-2; J: TRBJ1-5; length: 16; D: TRBD1; DNA: TGTGCCAGCAGCTTAACCTCGACAGGGTTCAATCAGCCCCAGCATTTT; CDR3: CASSLTSTGFNQPQHF
size: -; V: TRBV9; J: TRBJ2-5; length: 16; D: TRBD2; DNA: TGTGCCAGCAGCGTAGCTTCGGGGGGAACTGGAGAGACCCAGTACTTC; CDR3: CASSVASGGTGETQYF
size: few; V: TRBV18; J: TRBJ1-1; length: 13; D: TRBD1; DNA: TGTGCCAGCTCCCGGACAGGGGTAACTGAAGCTTTCTTT; CDR3: CASSRTGVTEAFF
size: -; V: TRBV5-4; J: TRBJ1-2; length: 12; D: -; DNA: TGTGCCAGCAGAGGTGCTAACTATGGCTACACCTTC; CDR3: CASRGANYGYTF
size: -; V: TRBV28; J: TRBJ2-2; length: 18; D: TRBD2; DNA: TGTGCCAGCAGTTTCGGGCTAGCGGGAGGGCCTCGGACCGGGGAGCTGTTTTTT; CDR3: CASSFGLAGGPRTGELFF
size: once; V: TRBV9; J: TRBJ2-7; length: 15; D: -; DNA: TGTGCCAGCAGCGTACAGGGGGGAAACTCCTACGAGCAGTACTTC; CDR3: CASSVQGGNSYEQYF
size: -; V: TRBV6-5; J: TRBJ2-7; length: 14; D: TRBD2; DNA: TGTGCCAGCATTGGAGGACTAGCGGGAGGAAGGCAGTACTTC; CDR3: CASIGGLAGGRQYF
size: -; V: TRBV5-6; J: TRBJ1-6; length: 14; D: TRBD1; DNA: TGTGCCAGCAGTCCGGACAGGGTCAATTCACCCCTCCACTTT; CDR3: CASSPDRVNSPLHF
size: -; V: TRBV20-1; J: TRBJ1-4; length: 11; D: -; DNA: TGCAGTGCCCAAAGAGGAGAAAAACTGTTTTTT; CDR3: CSAQRGEKLFF
size: -; V: TRBV5-4; J: TRBJ2-5; length: 13; D: -; DNA: TGTGCCAGCAGCTTGGGGCCGAGGGAGACCCAGTACTTC; CDR3: CASSLGPRETQYF
size: once; V: TRBV6-5; J: TRBJ2-1; length: 15; D: TRBD2; DNA: TGTGCCAGCAGTTACTCCGCGGGAGTTGACAATGAGCAGTTCTTC; CDR3: CASSYSAGVDNEQFF
size: -; V: TRBV6-1; J: TRBJ1-5; length: 20; D: -; DNA: TGTGCCAGCAGTGAAGCTTCCCGGACACAAGGTATCTATAGCAATCAGCCCCAGCATTTT; CDR3: CASSEASRTQGIYSNQPQHF
size: -; V: TRBV30; J: TRBJ2-5; length: 13; D: -; DNA: TGTGCCTGGAGAAGGACCGTCCAAGAGACCCAGTACTTC; CDR3: CAWRRTVQETQYF
size: few; V: TRBV5-1; J: TRBJ2-1; length: 15; D: -; DNA: TGCGCCAGCAGCTTACCCGGGACGGCCTACAATGAGCAGTTCTTC; CDR3: CASSLPGTAYNEQFF
size: once; V: TRBV6-5; J: TRBJ1-3; length: 16; D: -; DNA: TGTGCCAGCAGTTCAAATGGGGGGTTAGGTGGAAACACCATATATTTT; CDR3: CASSSNGGLGGNTIYF
size: few; V: TRBV7-7; J: TRBJ2-2; length: 14; D: -; DNA: TGTGCCAGCAGCTTAAGGGGAACTACCGGGGAGCTGTTTTTT; CDR3: CASSLRGTTGELFF
size: -; V: TRBV6-6; J: TRBJ2-7; length: 14; D: -; DNA: TGTGCCAGCAGACGACTCGGGGACGGGTACGAGCAGTACTTC; CDR3: CASRRLGDGYEQYF
size: -; V: TRBV7-3; J: TRBJ2-5; length: 15; D: TRBD1; DNA: TGTGCCAGCAGCTTACATCCGGACAGGGTAGAGACCCAGTACTTC; CDR3: CASSLHPDRVETQYF